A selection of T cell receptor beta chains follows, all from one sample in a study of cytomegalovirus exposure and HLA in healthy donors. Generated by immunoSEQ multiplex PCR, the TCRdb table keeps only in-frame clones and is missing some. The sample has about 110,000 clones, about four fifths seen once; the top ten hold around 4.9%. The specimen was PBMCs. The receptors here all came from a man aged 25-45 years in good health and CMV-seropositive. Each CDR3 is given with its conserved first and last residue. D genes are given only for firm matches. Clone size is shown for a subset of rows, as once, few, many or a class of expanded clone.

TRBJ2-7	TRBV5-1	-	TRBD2	CASSVTGTSSPEQYF	TGCGCCAGCAGCGTCACCGGGACTAGCAGTCCCGAGCAGTACTTC
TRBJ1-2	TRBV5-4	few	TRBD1	CASSRDREDGYTF	TGTGCCAGCAGTCGGGACAGGGAGGATGGCTACACCTTC
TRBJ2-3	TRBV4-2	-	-	CASSQDLGSDRSTDTQYF	TGTGCCAGCAGCCAAGATCTAGGGAGCGACCGGAGCACAGATACGCAGTATTTT
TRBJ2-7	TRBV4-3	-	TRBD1	CASSQDHRGRSYEQYF	TGCGCCAGCAGCCAAGACCACAGGGGGCGATCCTACGAGCAGTACTTC
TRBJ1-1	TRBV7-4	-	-	CASSRTSRTMNTEAFF	TGTGCCAGCAGCCGAACGAGTCGGACAATGAACACTGAAGCTTTCTTT
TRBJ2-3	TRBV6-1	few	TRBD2	CASSEIAGSTDTQYF	TGTGCCAGCAGTGAAATAGCGGGGTCTACAGATACGCAGTATTTT
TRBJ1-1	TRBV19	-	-	CASSLATRRYTEAFF	TGTGCCAGTAGCCTAGCGACCCGGCGGTACACTGAAGCTTTCTTT
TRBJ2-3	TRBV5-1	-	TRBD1	CASSLAGQGMADTQYF	TGCGCCAGCAGCTTGGCAGGACAGGGCATGGCAGATACGCAGTATTTT
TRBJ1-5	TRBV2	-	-	CASSEGSDQPQHF	TGTGCCAGCAGTGAAGGTAGCGATCAGCCCCAGCATTTT
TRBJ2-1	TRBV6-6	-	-	CASSPQGSSEQFF	TGTGCCAGCAGCCCACAGGGCAGTAGTGAGCAGTTCTTC
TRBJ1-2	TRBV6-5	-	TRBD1	CASTRGTAYGYTF	TGTGCCAGCACCCGAGGGACAGCGTATGGCTACACCTTC
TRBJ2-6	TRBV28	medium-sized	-	CASSSHRDLSGANVLTF	TGTGCCAGCAGTTCCCACAGGGACCTCTCTGGGGCCAACGTCCTGACTTTC
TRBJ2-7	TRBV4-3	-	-	CASSQDTGSQNEQYF	TGCGCCAGCAGCCAAGATACAGGGTCCCAGAACGAGCAGTACTTC
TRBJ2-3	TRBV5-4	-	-	CASSLTGLGTDTQYF	TGTGCCAGCAGCTTGACAGGGCTGGGCACAGATACGCAGTATTTT
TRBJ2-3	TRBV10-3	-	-	CAISEFSDTQYF	TGTGCCATCAGTGAGTTCTCAGATACGCAGTATTTT
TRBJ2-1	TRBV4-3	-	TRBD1	CASSQNGQGYLDEQFF	TGCGCCAGCAGCCAAAATGGACAGGGATATCTGGATGAGCAGTTCTTC
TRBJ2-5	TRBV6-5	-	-	CASSYSIGEYQETQYF	TGTGCCAGCAGTTACTCGATCGGGGAGTACCAAGAGACCCAGTACTTC
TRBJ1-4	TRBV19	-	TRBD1	CASSTRQGAREKLFF	TGTGCCAGTAGTACCAGACAGGGGGCAAGAGAAAAACTGTTTTTT
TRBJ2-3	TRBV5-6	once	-	CASSFLQQGGADTQYF	TGTGCCAGCAGCTTTTTGCAACAGGGTGGAGCAGATACGCAGTATTTT
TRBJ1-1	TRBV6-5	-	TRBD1	CASITPGGTEAFF	TGTGCCAGCATCACACCAGGGGGTACTGAAGCTTTCTTT
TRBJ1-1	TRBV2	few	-	CASSSQGMNTEAFF	TGTGCCAGCAGCTCACAGGGAATGAACACTGAAGCTTTCTTT
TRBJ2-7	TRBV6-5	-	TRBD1	CASRATGLEQYF	TGTGCCAGCAGAGCGACAGGGCTCGAGCAGTACTTC
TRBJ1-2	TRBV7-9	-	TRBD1	CASSAGLGNRGYGYTF	TGTGCCAGCAGCGCAGGACTCGGGAACAGGGGCTATGGCTACACCTTC
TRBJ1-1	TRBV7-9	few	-	CASSLDKMNTEAFF	TGTGCCAGCAGCTTAGACAAAATGAACACTGAAGCTTTCTTT
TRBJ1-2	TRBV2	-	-	CASSERARESGYTF	TGTGCCAGCAGTGAAAGAGCCAGGGAAAGTGGCTACACCTTC
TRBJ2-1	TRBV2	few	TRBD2	CASSEVSSGKYNEQFF	TGTGCCAGCAGTGAGGTTTCTAGCGGGAAGTACAATGAGCAGTTCTTC
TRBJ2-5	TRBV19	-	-	CASRELARETQYF	TGTGCCAGTAGAGAACTAGCTCGGGAGACCCAGTACTTC
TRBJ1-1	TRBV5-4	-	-	CASSLRGGNTEAFF	TGTGCCAGCAGCCTAAGGGGGGGAAACACTGAAGCTTTCTTT
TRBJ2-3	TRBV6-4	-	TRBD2	CASSPAGVSTDTQYF	TGTGCCAGCAGCCCGGCGGGGGTGAGCACAGATACGCAGTATTTT
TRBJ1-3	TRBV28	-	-	CASEHGQLNSGNTIYF	TGTGCCAGCGAGCACGGACAGTTAAACTCTGGAAACACCATATATTTT
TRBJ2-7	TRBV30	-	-	CAWSVAGGTYEQYF	TGTGCCTGGAGTGTGGCCGGGGGAACCTACGAGCAGTACTTC
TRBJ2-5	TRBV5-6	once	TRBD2	CASSLGLAGAPQYF	TGTGCCAGCAGCTTGGGCCTAGCGGGGGCCCCACAGTACTTC
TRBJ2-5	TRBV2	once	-	CASSEVAPRETQYF	TGTGCCAGCAGTGAAGTAGCGCCCAGGGAGACCCAGTACTTC
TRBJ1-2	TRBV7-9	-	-	CSSSFAPPAGIPYGYTF	TGTTCCAGCAGCTTCGCCCCCCCCGCAGGAATACCCTATGGCTACACCTTC
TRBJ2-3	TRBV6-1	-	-	CASKFSRSDTQYF	TGTGCCAGCAAGTTTTCTCGGTCAGATACGCAGTATTTT
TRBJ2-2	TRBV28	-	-	CASSQGITGELFF	TGTGCCAGCAGCCAGGGGATCACCGGGGAGCTGTTTTTT
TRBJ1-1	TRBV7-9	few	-	CASGRTEMNTEAFF	TGTGCCAGCGGACGGACAGAGATGAACACTGAAGCTTTCTTT
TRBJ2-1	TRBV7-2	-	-	CASSLTLGNEQFF	TGTGCCAGCAGCTTAACCCTAGGCAATGAGCAGTTCTTC
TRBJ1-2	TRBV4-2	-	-	CASSQPTPGGYTF	TGTGCCAGCAGCCAGCCAACCCCGGGGGGCTACACCTTC
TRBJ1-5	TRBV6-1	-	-	CASSSREEGMGPQHF	TGTGCCAGCAGTTCGCGGGAGGAGGGGATGGGGCCCCAGCATTTT
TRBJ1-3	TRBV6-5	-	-	CASSYSSGGINTIYF	TGTGCCAGCAGTTACTCGTCCGGGGGGATAAACACCATATATTTT
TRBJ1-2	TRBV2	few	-	CATGRSGYTF	TGTGCCACCGGGAGGTCCGGCTACACCTTC
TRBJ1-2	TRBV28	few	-	CASSLGGNYGYTF	TGTGCCAGCAGTTTAGGGGGGAACTATGGCTACACCTTC
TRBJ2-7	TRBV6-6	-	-	CASSYLSGSYEQYF	TGTGCCAGCAGTTATTTATCCGGCTCCTACGAGCAGTACTTC
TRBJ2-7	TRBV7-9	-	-	CASSRTLGDSSEQYF	TGTGCCAGCAGTAGGACCCTGGGGGACTCATCCGAGCAGTACTTC
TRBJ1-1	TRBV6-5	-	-	CASSYWRPTTTEAFF	TGTGCCAGCAGTTATTGGCGGCCTACTACGACCGAAGCTTTCTTT
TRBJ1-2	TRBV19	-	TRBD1	CASSTRQGRGSYGYTF	TGTGCCAGTAGTACCCGACAGGGTAGGGGTTCCTATGGCTACACCTTC
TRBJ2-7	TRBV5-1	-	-	CASRVAGLSYEQYF	TGCGCCAGCAGGGTGGCAGGCCTCTCCTACGAGCAGTACTTC
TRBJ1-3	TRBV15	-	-	CATSRSGTGNTIYF	TGTGCCACCAGCAGATCCGGGACAGGAAACACCATATATTTT
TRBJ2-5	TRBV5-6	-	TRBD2	CASSRPAGGVGETQYF	TGTGCCAGCAGCCGGCCAGCGGGGGGAGTTGGGGAGACCCAGTACTTC
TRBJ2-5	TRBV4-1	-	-	CASSLSRDHRGGPRETQYF	TGCGCCAGCAGCCTATCACGGGACCATAGGGGGGGGCCTCGGGAGACCCAGTACTTC
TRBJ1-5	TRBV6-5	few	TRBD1	CASRRTGGISTQHF	TGTGCCAGCAGGAGGACAGGGGGAATCAGCACCCAGCATTTT
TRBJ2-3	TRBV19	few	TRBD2	CASSPWGLANTDTQYF	TGTGCCAGTAGCCCCTGGGGACTAGCGAACACAGATACGCAGTATTTT
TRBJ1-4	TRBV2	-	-	CASSGRVANEKLFF	TGTGCCAGCAGTGGCAGGGTGGCTAATGAAAAACTGTTTTTT
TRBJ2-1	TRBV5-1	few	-	CASSSQTSDNEQFF	TGCGCCAGCAGCTCCCAGACTAGTGATAATGAGCAGTTCTTC
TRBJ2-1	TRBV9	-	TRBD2	CASSGRGGAPNEQFF	TGTGCCAGCAGCGGCCGCGGGGGGGCGCCCAATGAGCAGTTCTTC
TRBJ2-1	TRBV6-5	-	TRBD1	CASSVGGTGYNEQFF	TGTGCCAGCAGTGTGGGTGGGACAGGTTACAATGAGCAGTTCTTC
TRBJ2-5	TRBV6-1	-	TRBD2	CASLRLAGETQYF	TGTGCCAGCCTCCGACTAGCGGGGGAGACCCAGTACTTC